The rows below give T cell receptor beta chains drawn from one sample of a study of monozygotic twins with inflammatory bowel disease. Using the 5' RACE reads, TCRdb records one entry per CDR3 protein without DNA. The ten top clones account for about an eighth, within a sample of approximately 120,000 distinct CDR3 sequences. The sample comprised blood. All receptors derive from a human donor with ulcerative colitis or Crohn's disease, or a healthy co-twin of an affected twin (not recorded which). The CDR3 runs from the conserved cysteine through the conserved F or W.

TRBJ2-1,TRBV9,CASSVEWGGAGEQFF
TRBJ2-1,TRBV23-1,CASSRGGTGADSYNEQFF
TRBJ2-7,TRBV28,CASTPGSSYEQYF
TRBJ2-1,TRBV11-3,CASSLELGNEQFF
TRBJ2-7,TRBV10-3,CAISESTSGRVEQYF
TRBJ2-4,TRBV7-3,CASPLRGMGKAKNIQYF
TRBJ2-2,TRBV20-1,CSARGGQTTGELFF
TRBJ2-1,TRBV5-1,CASSPNRGRAYNEQFF
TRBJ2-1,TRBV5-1,CASSWGTSNEQFF
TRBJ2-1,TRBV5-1,CASSSQGSASGGNEQFF
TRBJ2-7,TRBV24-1,CATSVPSYEQYF
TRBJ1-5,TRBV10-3,CAISESLGGQPQHF
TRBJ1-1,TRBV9,CASSAFSGHENTEAFF
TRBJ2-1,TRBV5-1,CASSGSGSSYNEQFF
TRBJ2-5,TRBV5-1,CASSLNSGSWETQYF
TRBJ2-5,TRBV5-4,CASSLTGWETQYF
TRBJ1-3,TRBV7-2,CASSLSGVRNTIYF
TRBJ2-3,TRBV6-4,CASSLGQGADTQYF
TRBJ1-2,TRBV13,CASSLTPPDYGYTF
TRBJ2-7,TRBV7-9,CASSILTWGDRYEQYF
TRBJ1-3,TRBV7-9,CASSFDEAGGNTIYF
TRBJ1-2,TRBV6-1,CASSEAGTANYGYTF
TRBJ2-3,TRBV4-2,CASSQENPGSTDTQYF
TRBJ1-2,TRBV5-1,CASSQGDTSVANYGYTF
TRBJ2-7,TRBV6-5,CASSLDRGVYEQYF
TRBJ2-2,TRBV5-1,CASSPRTGLNTGELFF
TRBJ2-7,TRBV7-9,CASSLNSGSGYEQYF
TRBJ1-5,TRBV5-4,CASSQEKEKPQHF
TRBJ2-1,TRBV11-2,CASSPRGLAGPSSYNEQFF
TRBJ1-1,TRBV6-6,CASSYGSLNTEAFF
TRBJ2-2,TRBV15,CATSRDEDPNTGELFF
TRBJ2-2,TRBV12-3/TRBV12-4,CASSFFGGELTGELFF
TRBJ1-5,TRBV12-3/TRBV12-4,CASSLRDRGVSNQPQHF
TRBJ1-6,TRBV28,CASVEPFNSPLHF
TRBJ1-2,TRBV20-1,CSARVRGLGGYTF
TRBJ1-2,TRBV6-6,CASRRSGPSGYTF
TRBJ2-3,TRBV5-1,CASRVSGVSSTDTQYF
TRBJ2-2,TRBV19,CASSRGVTGELFF
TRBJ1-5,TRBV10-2,CASSYENQPQHF
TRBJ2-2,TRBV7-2,CASSSDTTGELFF
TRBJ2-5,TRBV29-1,CSIFGGGGSVQETQYF
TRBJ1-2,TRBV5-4,CASSFPTGTGYTF